There are a few counts of the clone carrying this TCR beta chain. Its antigen is not identified. Read sequence stops 3 residues before the CDR3 end, and the germline J gene provides the missing end. Method: immunoSEQ multiplex PCR; TCRdb's copy keeps in-frame clones and lacks some. Altogether over 13,000 clones were found in the sample, and no singletons occur. The sample comes from a study of T cell clonality in common variable immunodeficiency. Findings and limits, study-wide: Common variable immunodeficiency TCR beta sequences reportedly had fewer deletions and N-nucleotide insertions. The cause of increased CVID clonality remains unclear without subpopulation sequencing.

Replacement immunoglobulin had been given to every CVID subject for at least one year. The CDR3 spans 14 residues. The ends were cut back, 2 bases at V and 5 bases at J, with 12 bases in the middle. Germline V CDR1 and CDR2: KGHSH, LQKENI. Sequenced input: peripheral blood mononuclear cells. This chain connects TRBV18 to TRBJ2-5, with D possibly TRBD1 on 6 matching bases. The receptor was derived from a human donor with common variable immunodeficiency. Incomplete CDR3 DNA: TGTGCCAGCTCACCAGCTGGGGGCCTGGAGACC. It translates to CASSPAGGLET. The entire CDR3 sequence reads CASSPAGGLETQYF.